This T cell receptor beta chain was profiled in a study of patients and donors after allogeneic stem cell transplantation. This clonotype occurred a few times. One entry per CDR3 protein results from TCRdb running MiXCR on the RT-PCR reads. The sample carries about a million distinct CDR3 sequences, over 15% recorded once. The receptor comes from a human donor who was either an allogeneic HSCT recipient or a stem cell or donor lymphocyte infusion donor (not recorded which). It is not recorded whose cells these are; they may come from a transplant donor. Source material: blood, either unsorted or a sorted T cell fraction (not recorded which).

This chain's CDR3 is CASNTGLNEQFF. The CDR3 bases are TGTGCCAGCAATACAGGGTTGAATGAGCAGTTCTTC. V is TRBV2 and J is TRBJ2-1, with D perhaps matching TRBD1 (6 bases). The germline gives CDR1 SNHLY, CDR2 FYNNEI. The CDR3 totals 12 residues. Deletions cut 7 bases from V and 7 bases from J, with 11 bases between.